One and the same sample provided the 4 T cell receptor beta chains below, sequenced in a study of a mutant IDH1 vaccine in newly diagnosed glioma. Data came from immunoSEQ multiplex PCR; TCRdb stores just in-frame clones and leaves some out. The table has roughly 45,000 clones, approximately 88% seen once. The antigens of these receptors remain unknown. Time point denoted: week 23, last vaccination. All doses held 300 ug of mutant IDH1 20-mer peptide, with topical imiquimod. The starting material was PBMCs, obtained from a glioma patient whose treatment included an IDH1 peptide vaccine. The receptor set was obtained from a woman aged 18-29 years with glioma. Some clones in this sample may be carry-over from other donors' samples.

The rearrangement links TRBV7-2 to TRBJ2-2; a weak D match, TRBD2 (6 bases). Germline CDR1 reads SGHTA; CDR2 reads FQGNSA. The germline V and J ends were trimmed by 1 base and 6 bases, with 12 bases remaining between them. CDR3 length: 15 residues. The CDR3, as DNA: TGTGCCAGCAGCTTAGTTGTGGGCGGGGCCGGGGAGCTGTTTTTT. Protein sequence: CASSLVVGGAGELFF.

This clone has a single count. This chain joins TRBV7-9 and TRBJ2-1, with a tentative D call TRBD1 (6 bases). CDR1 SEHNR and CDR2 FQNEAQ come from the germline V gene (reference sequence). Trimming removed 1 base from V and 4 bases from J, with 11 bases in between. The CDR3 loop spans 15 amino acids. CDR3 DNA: TGTGCCAGCAGCTTAGGCCAGGGGCAATACAATGAGCAGTTCTTC. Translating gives CASSLGQGQYNEQFF.

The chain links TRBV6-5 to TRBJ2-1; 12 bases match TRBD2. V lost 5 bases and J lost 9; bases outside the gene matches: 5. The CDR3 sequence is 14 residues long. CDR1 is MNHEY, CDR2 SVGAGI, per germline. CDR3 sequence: CASSRTSGIGEQFF. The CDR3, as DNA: TGTGCCAGCAGTAGGACTAGCGGGATCGGTGAGCAGTTCTTC.

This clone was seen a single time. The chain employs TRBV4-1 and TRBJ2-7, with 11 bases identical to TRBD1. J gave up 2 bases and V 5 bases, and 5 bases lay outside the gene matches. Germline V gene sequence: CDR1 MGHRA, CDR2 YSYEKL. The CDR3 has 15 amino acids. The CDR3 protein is CASSWGTGGTYEQYF. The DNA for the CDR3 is TGCGCCAGCAGCTGGGGGACAGGGGGGACCTACGAGCAGTACTTC.